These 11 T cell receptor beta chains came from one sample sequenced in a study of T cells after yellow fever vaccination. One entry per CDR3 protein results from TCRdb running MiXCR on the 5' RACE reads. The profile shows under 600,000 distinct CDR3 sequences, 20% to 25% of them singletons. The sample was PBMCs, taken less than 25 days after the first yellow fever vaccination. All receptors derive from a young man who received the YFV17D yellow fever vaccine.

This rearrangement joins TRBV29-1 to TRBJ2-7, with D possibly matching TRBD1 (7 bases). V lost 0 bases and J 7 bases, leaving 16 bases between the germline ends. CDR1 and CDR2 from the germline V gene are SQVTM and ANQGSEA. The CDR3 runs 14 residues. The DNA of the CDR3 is TGCAGCGTTGAAGATGCGGAGGGGGCTCGGGAGCAGTACGTC. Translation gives CSVEDAEGAREQYV.

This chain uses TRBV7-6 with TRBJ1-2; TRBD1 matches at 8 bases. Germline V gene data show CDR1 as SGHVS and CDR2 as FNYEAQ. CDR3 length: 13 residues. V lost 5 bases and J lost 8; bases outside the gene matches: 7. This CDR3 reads CASSRQGMRGYTF. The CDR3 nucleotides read TGTGCCAGCAGCAGACAGGGGATGAGGGGCTACACCTTC. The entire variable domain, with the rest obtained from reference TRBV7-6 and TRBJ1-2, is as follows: GAGVSQSPRYKVTKRGQDVALRCDPISGHVSLYWYRQALGQGPEFLTYFNYEAQQDKSGLPNDRFSAERPEGSISTLTIQRTEQRDSAMYRCASSRQGMRGYTFGSGTRLTVV.

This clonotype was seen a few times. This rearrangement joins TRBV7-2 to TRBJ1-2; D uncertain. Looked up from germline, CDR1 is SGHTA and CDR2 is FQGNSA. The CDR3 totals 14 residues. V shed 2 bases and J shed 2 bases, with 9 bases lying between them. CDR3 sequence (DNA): TGTGCCAGCAGCTTATTAGTCAGGAACTATGGCTACACCTTC. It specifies CASSLLVRNYGYTF.

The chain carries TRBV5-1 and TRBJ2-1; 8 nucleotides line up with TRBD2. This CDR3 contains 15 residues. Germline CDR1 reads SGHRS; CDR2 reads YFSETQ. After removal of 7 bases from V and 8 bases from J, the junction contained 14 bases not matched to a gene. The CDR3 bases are TGCGCCAGCCGCGGGGGGCCTCCTCGAGGCGATGAGCAGTTCTTC. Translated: CASRGGPPRGDEQFF.

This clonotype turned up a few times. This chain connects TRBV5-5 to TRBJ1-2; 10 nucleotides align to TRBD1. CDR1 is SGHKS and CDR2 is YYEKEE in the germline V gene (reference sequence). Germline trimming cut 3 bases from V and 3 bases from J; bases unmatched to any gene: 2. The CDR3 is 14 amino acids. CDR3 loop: CASSWTGGDYGYTF. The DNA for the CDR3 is TGTGCCAGCAGCTGGACAGGGGGGGACTATGGCTACACCTTC.

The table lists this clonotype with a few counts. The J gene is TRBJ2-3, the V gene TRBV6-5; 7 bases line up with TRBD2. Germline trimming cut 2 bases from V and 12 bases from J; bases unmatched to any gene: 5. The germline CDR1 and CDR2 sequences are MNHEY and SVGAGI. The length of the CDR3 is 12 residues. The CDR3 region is CASSYPGGSQYF. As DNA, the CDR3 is TGTGCCAGCAGTTACCCCGGGGGGAGTCAGTATTTT.

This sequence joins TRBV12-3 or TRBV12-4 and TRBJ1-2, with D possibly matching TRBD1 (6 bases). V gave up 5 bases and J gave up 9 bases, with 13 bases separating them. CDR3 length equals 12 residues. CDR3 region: CASSTRGARYTF. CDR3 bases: TGTGCCAGCAGTACAAGGGGGGCCCGCTACACCTTC.

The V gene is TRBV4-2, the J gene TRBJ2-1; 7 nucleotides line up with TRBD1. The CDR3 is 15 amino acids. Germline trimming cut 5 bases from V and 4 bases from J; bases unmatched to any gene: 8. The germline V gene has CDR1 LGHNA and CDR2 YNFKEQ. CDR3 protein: CASSAPGTAYNEQFF. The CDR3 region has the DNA TGTGCCAGCAGCGCGCCCGGGACAGCGTACAATGAGCAGTTCTTC.

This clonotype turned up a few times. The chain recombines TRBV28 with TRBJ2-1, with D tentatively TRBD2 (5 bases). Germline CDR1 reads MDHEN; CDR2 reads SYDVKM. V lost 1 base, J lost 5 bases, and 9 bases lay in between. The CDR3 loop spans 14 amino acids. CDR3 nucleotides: TGTGCCAGCAGTTTATTATCGGGGAACAATGAGCAGTTCTTC. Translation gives CASSLLSGNNEQFF.

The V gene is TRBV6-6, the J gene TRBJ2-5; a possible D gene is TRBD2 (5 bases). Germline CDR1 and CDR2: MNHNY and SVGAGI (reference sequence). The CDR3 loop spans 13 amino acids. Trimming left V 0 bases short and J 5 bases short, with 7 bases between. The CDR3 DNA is TGTGCCAGCAGTTACTCGAGGGCGGAGACCCAGTACTTC. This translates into CASSYSRAETQYF.

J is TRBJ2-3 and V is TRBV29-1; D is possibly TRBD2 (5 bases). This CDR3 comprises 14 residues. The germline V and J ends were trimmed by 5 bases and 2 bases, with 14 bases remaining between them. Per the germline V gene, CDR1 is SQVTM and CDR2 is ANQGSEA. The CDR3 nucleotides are TGCAGCGTTTTCGTGAGGGCGCACACAGATACGCAGTATTTT. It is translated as CSVFVRAHTDTQYF.